A selection of T cell receptor beta chains follows, all from one sample in a study of cytomegalovirus exposure and HLA in healthy donors. Only in-frame clones appear in the TCRdb table, and some are missing; sequencing was by immunoSEQ multiplex PCR. This sample has 100,000 or so clones, with approximately 85% found just once. The specimen sequenced was PBMCs. Receptor source: a young man in good health and CMV-seronegative. CDR3s include the opening cysteine and the closing phenylalanine or tryptophan. Each record gives: V gene, D gene, J gene, clone size, CDR3 DNA, CDR3 protein. The D gene is left open where the match is weak. Clone size is not always given. Where it is, it says once, few, many or a class for expanded clones.

TRBV10-3	TRBD2	TRBJ2-1	-	TGTGCCATCAGTGCGGGACTAGCGGGGACCAATGAGCAGTTCTTC	CAISAGLAGTNEQFF
TRBV7-8	-	TRBJ2-2	-	TGTGCCAGCAGCATGAGTACCCGGGATCCCGGGGAGCTGTTTTTT	CASSMSTRDPGELFF
TRBV11-3	TRBD1	TRBJ2-1	-	TGTGCCAGCAGCTTCGACGGGACAGTTAACAATGAGCAGTTCTTC	CASSFDGTVNNEQFF
TRBV11-2	-	TRBJ1-3	-	TGTGCCAGCAGCTTAGCGGGATTCTCTGGAAACACCATATATTTT	CASSLAGFSGNTIYF
TRBV7-9	TRBD1	TRBJ2-1	-	TGTGCCAGCAGCTTAGATCTCCGGGACAGGGTTCGTGTTGAGCAGTTCTTC	CASSLDLRDRVRVEQFF
TRBV27	TRBD2	TRBJ2-2	-	TGTGCCAGCAGTTTTAGTTGGGCTAGCGGGAGGTCGTCCGGGGAGCTGTTTTTT	CASSFSWASGRSSGELFF
TRBV30	TRBD1	TRBJ1-2	-	TGTGCCTGGAGAGACAGGGGTGGCTATGGCTACACCTTC	CAWRDRGGYGYTF
TRBV11-2	TRBD1	TRBJ2-7	-	TGTGCCAGCAGCCCCGGACAGGGCTACGAGCAGTACTTC	CASSPGQGYEQYF
TRBV9	TRBD1	TRBJ1-5	once	TGTGCCAGCAGCGTAGAACCGGGACAGAATCAGCCCCAGCATTTT	CASSVEPGQNQPQHF
TRBV7-2	-	TRBJ2-1	-	TGTGCCAGCAGCTTAGATCGGAATGAGCAGTTCTTC	CASSLDRNEQFF
TRBV11-2	-	TRBJ2-7	-	TGTGCCAGCAGCACCCCCTTGGGGGGGACACCCAAAAACGCATACTTC	CASSTPLGGTPKNAYF
TRBV5-4	-	TRBJ2-2	-	TGTGCCAGCAGCACGGACTCTCAGACCGGGGAGCTGTTTTTT	CASSTDSQTGELFF
TRBV5-6	TRBD1	TRBJ1-5	-	TGTGCCAGCAGCAAGGGACAGGGGGCAAGTCAGCCCCAGCATTTT	CASSKGQGASQPQHF
TRBV7-7	-	TRBJ2-1	-	TGTGCCAGCAGCTTAGATCTCGGCAATGAGCAGTTCTTC	CASSLDLGNEQFF
TRBV30	-	TRBJ1-4	-	TGTGCCTGGAGTGCCCCCCGGACTGCAACTAATGAAAAACTGTTTTTT	CAWSAPRTATNEKLFF
TRBV5-1	-	TRBJ2-7	-	TGCGCCAGCAGCTTACTAGTGGGAGACTACGAGCAGTACTTC	CASSLLVGDYEQYF
TRBV5-1	-	TRBJ2-7	-	TGCGCCAGCAGCTGGGGGGTCGGGGGAAAGTACGAGCAGTACTTC	CASSWGVGGKYEQYF
TRBV6-6	TRBD1	TRBJ1-2	-	TGTGCCAGCAGGCGACAGGGGGCAGGCGGCTACACCTTC	CASRRQGAGGYTF
TRBV28	TRBD1	TRBJ1-1	-	TGTGCCAGCAGCTCGGGGGACAGGGTTGCTACTGAAGCTTTCTTT	CASSSGDRVATEAFF
TRBV5-4	-	TRBJ2-7	-	TGTGCCAGCAGCTTGGACTACTACGAGCAGTACTTC	CASSLDYYEQYF
TRBV4-2	TRBD1	TRBJ2-7	-	TGTGCCAGCAGCCAAGCGGGACAGAACTACGAGCAGTACTTC	CASSQAGQNYEQYF
TRBV9	TRBD1	TRBJ1-2	-	TGTGCCAGCAGCAAGAGAGGGGGCGCGGGCGGCTACACCTTC	CASSKRGGAGGYTF